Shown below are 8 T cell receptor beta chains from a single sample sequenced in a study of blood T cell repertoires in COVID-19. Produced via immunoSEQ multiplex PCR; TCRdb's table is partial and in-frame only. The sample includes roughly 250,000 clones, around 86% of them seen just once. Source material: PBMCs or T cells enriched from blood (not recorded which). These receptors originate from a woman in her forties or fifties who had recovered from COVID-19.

The CDR3 here is CAWSQAGNYGYTF. The CDR3 DNA sequence: TGTGCCTGGAGTCAGGCGGGAAACTATGGCTACACCTTC. The V gene is TRBV30, the J gene TRBJ1-2; D is unresolved. Trimming removed 2 bases at V and 2 bases at J, with 9 bases between. The CDR3 spans 13 residues. In germline, CDR1 is GTSNPN, CDR2 SVGIG (reference sequence).

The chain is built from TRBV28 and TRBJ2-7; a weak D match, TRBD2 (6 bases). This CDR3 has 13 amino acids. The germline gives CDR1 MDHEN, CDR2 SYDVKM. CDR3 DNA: TGTGTCTCAATGGGAGGCCCGTCCTACGAGCAGTACTTC. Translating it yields CVSMGGPSYEQYF.

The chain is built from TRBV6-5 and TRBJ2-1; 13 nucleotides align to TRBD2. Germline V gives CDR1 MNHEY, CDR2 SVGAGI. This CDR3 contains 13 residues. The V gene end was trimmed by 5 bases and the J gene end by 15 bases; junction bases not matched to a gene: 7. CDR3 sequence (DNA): TGTGCCAGCAGTCAATGGACTAGCGGGAGTCTGTTCTTC. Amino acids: CASSQWTSGSLFF.

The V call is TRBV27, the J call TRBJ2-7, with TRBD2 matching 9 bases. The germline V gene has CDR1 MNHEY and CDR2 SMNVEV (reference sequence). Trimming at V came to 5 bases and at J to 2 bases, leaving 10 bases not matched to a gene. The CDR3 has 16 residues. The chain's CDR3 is CASSDHSGSLAYEQYF. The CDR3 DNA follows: TGTGCCAGCAGTGACCATAGCGGGAGCCTCGCCTACGAGCAGTACTTC.

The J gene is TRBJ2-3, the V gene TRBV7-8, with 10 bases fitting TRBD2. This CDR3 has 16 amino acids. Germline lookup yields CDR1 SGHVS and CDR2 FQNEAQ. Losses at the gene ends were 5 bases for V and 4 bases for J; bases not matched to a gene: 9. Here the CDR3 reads CASSPFLAGVADTQYF. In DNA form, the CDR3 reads TGTGCCAGCAGCCCCTTTCTAGCGGGAGTTGCAGATACGCAGTATTTT.

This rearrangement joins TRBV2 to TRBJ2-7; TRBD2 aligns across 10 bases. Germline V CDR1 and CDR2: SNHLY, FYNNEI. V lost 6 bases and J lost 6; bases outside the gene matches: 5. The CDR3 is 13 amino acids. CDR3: CASRPGLALEQYF. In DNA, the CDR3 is TGTGCCAGCAGACCGGGACTAGCGCTCGAGCAGTACTTC.

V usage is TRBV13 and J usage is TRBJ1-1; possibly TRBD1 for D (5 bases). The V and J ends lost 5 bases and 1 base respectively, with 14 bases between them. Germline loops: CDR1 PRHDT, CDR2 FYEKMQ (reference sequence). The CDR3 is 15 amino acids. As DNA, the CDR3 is TGTGCCAGCAGCCCGACAGCTTTACAGAACACTGAAGCTTTCTTT. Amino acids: CASSPTALQNTEAFF.

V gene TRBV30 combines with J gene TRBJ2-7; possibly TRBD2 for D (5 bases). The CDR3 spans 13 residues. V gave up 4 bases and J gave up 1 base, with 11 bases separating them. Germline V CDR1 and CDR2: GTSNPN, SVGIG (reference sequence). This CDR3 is CAWNGEGSYEQYF. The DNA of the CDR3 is TGTGCCTGGAATGGTGAGGGATCCTACGAGCAGTACTTC.